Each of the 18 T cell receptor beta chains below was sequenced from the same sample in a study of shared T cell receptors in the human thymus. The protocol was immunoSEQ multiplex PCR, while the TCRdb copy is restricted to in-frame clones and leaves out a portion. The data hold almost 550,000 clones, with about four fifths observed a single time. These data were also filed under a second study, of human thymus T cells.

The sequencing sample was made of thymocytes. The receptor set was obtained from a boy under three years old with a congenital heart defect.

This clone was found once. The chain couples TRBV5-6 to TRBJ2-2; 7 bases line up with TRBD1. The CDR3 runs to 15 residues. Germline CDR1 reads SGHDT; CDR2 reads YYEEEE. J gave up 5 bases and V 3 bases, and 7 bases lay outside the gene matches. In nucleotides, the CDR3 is TGTGCCAGCAGCTGGACAGGCCCGGGGACCGGGGAGCTGTTTTTT. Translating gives CASSWTGPGTGELFF.

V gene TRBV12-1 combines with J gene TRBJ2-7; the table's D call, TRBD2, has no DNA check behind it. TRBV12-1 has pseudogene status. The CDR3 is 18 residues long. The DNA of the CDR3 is TGTGCCAGCAGCCTTGGCGTGGGGAGTCGGAGCGGGAGCGGCGAGCAGTACTTC. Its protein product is CASSLGVGSRSGSGEQYF.

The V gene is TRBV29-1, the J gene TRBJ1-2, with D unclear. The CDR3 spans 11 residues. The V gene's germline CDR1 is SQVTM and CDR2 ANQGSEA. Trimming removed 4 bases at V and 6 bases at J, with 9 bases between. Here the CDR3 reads CSVGSGNGYTF. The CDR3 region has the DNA TGCAGCGTTGGGTCGGGGAATGGCTACACCTTC.

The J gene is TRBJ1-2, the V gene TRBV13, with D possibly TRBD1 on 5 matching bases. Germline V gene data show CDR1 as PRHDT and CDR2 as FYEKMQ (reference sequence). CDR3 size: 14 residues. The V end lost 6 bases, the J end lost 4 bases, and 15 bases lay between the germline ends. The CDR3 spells CASSYGSGGYGYTF. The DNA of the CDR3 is TGTGCCAGCAGTTACGGATCCGGGGGCTATGGCTACACCTTC.

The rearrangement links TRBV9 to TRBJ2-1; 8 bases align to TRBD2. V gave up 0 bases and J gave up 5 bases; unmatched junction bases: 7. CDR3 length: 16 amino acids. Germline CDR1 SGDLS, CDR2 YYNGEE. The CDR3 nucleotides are TGTGCCAGCAGCGTAGATGTCGGGAGGGACAACAATGAGCAGTTCTTC. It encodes CASSVDVGRDNNEQFF.

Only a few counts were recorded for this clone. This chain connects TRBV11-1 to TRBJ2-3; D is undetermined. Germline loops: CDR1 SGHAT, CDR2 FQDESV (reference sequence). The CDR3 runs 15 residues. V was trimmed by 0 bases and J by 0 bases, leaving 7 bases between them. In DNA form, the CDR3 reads TGTGCCAGCAGCTTAGCGGCCTCTAGCACAGATACGCAGTATTTT. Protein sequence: CASSLAASSTDTQYF.

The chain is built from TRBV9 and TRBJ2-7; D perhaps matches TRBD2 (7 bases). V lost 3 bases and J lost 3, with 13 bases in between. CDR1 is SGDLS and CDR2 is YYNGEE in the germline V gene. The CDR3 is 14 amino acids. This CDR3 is CASSGGGANYEQYF. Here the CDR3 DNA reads TGTGCCAGCAGCGGGGGGGGCGCTAACTACGAGCAGTACTTC.

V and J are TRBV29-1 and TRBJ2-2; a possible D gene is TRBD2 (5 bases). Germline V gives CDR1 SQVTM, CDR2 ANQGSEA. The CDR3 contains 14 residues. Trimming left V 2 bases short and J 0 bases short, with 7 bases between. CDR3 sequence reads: CSVERGANTGELFF. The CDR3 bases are TGCAGCGTTGAACGGGGAGCGAACACCGGGGAGCTGTTTTTT.

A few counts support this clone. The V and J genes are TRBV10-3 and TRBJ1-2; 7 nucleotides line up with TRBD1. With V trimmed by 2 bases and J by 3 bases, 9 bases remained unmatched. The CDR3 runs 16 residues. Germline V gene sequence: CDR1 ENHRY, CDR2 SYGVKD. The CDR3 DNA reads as TGTGCCATCAGTGAGAGGGGGCCCGGAGGGGACTATGGCTACACCTTC. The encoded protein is CAISERGPGGDYGYTF.

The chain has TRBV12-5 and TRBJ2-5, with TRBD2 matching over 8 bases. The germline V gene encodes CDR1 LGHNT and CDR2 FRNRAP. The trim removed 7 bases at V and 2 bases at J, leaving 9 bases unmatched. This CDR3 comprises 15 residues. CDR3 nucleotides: TGTGCTAGTGCCCAGAGGACTAGCATGCAAGAGACCCAGTACTTC. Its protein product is CASAQRTSMQETQYF.

Here the CDR3 reads CVRSFETGTALYEQYF. CDR3 nucleotide sequence: TGTGTCAGAAGTTTCGAGACCGGGACAGCCCTCTACGAGCAGTACTTC. J is TRBJ2-7 and V is TRBV7-5; TRBD1, the table's D call, lacks a check against the DNA. TRBV7-5 is a pseudogene segment. The CDR3 totals 16 residues.

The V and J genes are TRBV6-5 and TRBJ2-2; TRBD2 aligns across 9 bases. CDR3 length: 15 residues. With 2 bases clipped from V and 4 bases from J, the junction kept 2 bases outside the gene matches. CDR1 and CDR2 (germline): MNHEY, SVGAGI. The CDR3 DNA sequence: TGTGCCAGCAGTTACCTAGCGGGATGCACCGGGGAGCTGTTTTTT. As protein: CASSYLAGCTGELFF.

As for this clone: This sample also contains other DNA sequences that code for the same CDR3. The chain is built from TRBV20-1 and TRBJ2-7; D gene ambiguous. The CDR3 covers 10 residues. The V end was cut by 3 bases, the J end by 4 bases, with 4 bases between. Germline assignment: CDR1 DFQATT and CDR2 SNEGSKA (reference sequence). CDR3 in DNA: TGCAGTGCTAGGAGGTACGAGCAGTACTTC. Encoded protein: CSARRYEQYF.

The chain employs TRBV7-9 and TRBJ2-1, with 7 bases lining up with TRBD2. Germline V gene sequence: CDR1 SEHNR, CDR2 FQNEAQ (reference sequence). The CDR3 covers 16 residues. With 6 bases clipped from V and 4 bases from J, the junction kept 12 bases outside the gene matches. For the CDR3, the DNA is TGTGCCAGCAGTCCTAGCCTACTAGCGAGGTACAATGAGCAGTTCTTC. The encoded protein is CASSPSLLARYNEQFF.

The DNA of the CDR3 is TGCGCCAGCAGCTTGGGCCCCGGACAGGGGGCCCTAGGTCCCTACGAGCAGTACTTC. Encoded protein: CASSLGPGQGALGPYEQYF. V gene TRBV5-1 combines with J gene TRBJ2-7; 11 bases agree with TRBD1. This CDR3 has 19 residues. Trimming took 0 bases from V and 2 from J; bases not matched to a gene: 13. Germline CDR1 and CDR2: SGHRS and YFSETQ.

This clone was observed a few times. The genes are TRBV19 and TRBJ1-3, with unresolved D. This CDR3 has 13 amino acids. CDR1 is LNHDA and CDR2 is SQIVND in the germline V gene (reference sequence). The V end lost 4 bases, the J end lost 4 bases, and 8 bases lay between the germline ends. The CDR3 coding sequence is TGTGCCAGTAGTACTCTCGGGGGAAACACCATATATTTT. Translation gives CASSTLGGNTIYF.

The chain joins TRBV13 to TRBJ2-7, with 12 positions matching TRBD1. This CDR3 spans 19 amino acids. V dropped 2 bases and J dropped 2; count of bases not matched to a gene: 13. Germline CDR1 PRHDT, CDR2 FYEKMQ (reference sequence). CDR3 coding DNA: TGTGCCAGCAGCTTACTGCGGGAGGGACAGGGGGCCCCTACCTACGAGCAGTACTTC. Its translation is CASSLLREGQGAPTYEQYF.

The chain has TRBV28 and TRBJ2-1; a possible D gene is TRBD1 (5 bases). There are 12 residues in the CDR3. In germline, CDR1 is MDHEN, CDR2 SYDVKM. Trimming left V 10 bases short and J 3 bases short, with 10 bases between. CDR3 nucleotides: TGTGCCATCTCGACAGACTACAATGAGCAGTTCTTC. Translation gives CAISTDYNEQFF.